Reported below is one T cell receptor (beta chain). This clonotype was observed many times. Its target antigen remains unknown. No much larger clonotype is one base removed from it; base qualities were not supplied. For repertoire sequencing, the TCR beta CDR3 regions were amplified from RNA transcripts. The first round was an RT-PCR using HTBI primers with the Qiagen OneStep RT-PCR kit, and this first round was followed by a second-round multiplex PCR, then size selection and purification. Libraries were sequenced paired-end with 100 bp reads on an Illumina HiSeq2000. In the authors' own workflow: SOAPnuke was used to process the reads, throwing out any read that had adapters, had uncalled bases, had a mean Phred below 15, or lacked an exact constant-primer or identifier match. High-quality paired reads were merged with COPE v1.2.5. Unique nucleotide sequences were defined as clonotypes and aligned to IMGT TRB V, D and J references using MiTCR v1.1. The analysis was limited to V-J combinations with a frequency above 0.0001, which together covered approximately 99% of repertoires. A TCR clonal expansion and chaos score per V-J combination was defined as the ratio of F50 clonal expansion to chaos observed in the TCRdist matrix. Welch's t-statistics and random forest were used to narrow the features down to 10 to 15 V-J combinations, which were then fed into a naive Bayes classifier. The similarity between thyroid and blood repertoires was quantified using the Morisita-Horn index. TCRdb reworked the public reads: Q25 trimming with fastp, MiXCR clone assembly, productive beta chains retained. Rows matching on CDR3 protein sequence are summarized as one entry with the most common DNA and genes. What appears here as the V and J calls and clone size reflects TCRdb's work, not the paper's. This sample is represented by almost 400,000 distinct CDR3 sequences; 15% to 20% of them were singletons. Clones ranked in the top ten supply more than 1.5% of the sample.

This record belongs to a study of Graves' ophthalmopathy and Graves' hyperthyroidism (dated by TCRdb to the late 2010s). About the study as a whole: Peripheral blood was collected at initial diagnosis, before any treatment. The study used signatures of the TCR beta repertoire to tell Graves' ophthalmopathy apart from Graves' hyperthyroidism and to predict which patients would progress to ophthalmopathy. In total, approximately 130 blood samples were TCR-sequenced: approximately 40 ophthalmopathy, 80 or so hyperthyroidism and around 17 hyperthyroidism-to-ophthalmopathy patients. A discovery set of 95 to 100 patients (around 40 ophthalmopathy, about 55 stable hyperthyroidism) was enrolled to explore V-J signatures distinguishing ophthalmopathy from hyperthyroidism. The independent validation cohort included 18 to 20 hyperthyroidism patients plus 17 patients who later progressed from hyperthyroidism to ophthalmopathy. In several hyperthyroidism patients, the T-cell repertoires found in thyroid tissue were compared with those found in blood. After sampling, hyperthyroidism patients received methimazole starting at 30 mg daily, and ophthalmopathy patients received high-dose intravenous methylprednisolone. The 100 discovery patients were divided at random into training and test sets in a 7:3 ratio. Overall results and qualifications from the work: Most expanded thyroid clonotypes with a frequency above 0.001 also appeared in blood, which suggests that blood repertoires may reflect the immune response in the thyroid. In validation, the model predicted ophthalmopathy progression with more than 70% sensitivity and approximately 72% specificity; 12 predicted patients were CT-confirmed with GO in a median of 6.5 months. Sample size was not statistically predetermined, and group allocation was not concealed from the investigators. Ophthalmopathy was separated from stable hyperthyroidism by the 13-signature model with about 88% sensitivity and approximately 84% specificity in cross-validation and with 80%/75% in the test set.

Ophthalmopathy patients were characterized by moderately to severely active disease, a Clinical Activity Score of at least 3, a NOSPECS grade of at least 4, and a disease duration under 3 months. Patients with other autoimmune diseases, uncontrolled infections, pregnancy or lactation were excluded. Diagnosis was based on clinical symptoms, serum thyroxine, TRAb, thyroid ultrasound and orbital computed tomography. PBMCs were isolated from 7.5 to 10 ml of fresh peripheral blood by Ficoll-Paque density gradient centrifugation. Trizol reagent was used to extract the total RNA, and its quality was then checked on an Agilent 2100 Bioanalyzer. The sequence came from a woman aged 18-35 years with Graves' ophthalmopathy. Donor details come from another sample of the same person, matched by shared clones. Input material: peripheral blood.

The sequence in DNA is TGTGCCAGCATCCGCAGGTCGGCCTCTGGAAACACCATATATTTT. This translates into CASIRRSASGNTIYF. The rearrangement combines TRBV6-5 with TRBJ1-3, with no confidently assigned D gene. CDR1 and CDR2, looked up from the germline V gene, are MNHEY and SVGAGI. The CDR3 sequence holds 15 residues, the cysteine and phenylalanine included. The read is trimmed to its CDR3 DNA, 45 bases read in frame from base 1. V sheds 7 bases and J sheds 0 bases, leaving 13 bases between their ends.